The entry below describes one TCR beta chain. Its antigen remains unidentified. A sample-barcoded 5' primer and a J-beta primer mix were used in a second PCR of roughly 7 to 11 cycles. Every sample gave at least 2.5 million paired-end reads containing CDR3. TCRdb independently ran MiXCR on the 5' RACE reads; one entry per CDR3 protein. This sample has about 1,500,000 distinct CDR3 sequences; approximately 38% occur once, and the top ten carry roughly 7.9%. Per germline, CDR1 SGHRS and CDR2 YFSETQ. The CDR3 is 14 amino acids. V dropped 3 bases and J dropped 4 bases, with 12 bases sitting between them. The sample providers were healthy Caucasian people from Russia, aged about 6 to 100. This sample was taken from a study of blood T cells in healthy people across ages. Study-wide results and caveats: TCR beta diversity per million T cells fell roughly linearly with age. The CMV status of each donor remained undetermined, and this could have confounded shifts in expanded clonotypes.

The chain uses TRBV5-1 and TRBJ2-3, with D perhaps TRBD1 or TRBD2 (5 bases each). This clonotype was sampled from a woman aged 18 to 35 in good health. Sequencing was done on a sample of blood. The CDR3, as DNA: TGCGCCAGCAGCTCAGGGAGTATCCCAGATACGCAGTATTTT. It is translated as CASSSGSIPDTQYF. Variable domain in full (rest from reference TRBV5-1 and TRBJ2-3): KAGVTQTPRYLIKTRGQQVTLSCSPISGHRSVSWYQQTPGQGLQFLFEYFSETQRNKGNFPGRFSGRQFSNSRSEMNVSTLELGDSALYLCASSSGSIPDTQYFGPGTRLTVL.